This TCR beta chain originates from a study of cytotoxic CD8 clonotypes in ibrutinib-treated CLL. This clone was seen a few times. Some clones are missing from TCRdb's copy, which holds only in-frame ones; the method was immunoSEQ multiplex PCR. The data contain approximately 340,000 clones, about 64% of them singletons. Germline lookup yields CDR1 SGHVS and CDR2 FQNEAQ. Trimming took off 4 bases at V and 1 base at J, with 11 bases between the two ends. The CDR3 extends over 14 amino acids. The rearrangement links TRBV7-8 to TRBJ2-7; possible D gene TRBD1, 6 bases. This clonotype was sampled from a human donor with chronic lymphocytic leukemia. The sequencing here drew on PBMCs, taken after 36 months of ibrutinib treatment. CDR3 sequence reads: CASSSTGTSYEQYF. DNA for the CDR3: TGTGCCAGCAGCTCAACAGGGACATCCTACGAGCAGTACTTC.